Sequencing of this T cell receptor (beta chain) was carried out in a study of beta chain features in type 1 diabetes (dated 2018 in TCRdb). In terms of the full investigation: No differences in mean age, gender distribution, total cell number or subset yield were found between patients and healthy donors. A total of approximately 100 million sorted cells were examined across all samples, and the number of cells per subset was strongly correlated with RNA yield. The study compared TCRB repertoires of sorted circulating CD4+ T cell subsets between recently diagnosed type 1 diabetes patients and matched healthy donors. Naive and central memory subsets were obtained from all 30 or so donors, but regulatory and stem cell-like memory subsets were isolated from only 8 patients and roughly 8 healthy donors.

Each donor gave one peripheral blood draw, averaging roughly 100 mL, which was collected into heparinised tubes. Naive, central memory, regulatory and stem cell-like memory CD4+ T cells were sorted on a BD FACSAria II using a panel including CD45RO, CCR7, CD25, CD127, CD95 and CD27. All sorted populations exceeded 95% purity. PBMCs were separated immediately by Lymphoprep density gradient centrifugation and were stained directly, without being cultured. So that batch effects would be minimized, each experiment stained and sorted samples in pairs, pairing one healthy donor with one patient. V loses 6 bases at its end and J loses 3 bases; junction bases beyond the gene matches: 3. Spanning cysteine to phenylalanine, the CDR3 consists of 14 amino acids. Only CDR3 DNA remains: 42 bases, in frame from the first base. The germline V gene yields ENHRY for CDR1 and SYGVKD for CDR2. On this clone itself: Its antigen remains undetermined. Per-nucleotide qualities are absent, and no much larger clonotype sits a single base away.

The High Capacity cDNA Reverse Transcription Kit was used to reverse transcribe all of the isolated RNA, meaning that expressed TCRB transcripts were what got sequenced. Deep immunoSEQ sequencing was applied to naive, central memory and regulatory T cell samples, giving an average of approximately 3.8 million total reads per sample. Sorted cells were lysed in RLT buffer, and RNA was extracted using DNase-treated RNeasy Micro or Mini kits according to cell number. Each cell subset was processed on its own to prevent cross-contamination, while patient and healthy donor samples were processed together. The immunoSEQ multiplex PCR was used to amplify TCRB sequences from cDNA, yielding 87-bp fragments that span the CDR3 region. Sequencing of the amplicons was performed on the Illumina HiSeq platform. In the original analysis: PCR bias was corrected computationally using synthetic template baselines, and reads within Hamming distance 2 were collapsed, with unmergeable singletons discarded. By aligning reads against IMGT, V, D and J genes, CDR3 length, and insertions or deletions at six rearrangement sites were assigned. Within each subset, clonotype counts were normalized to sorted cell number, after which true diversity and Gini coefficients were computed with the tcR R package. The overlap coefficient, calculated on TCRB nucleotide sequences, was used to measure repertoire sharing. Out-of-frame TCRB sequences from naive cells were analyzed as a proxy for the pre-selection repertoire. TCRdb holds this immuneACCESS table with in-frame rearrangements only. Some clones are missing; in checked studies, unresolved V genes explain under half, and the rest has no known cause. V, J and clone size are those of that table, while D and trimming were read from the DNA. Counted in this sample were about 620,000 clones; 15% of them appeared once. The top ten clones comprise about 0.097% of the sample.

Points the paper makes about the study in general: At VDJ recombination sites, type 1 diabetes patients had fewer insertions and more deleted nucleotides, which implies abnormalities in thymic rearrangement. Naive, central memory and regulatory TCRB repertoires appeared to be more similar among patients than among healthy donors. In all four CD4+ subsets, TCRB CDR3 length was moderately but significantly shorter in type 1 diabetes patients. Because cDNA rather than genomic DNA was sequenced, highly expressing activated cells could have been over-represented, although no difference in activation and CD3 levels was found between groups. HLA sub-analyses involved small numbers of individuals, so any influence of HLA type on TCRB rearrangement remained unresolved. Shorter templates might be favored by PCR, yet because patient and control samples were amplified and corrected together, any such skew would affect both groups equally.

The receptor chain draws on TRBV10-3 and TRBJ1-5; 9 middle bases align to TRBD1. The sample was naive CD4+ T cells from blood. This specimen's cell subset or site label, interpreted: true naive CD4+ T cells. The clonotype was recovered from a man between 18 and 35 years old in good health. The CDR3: CAIRRTGDNQPQHF. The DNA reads TGTGCCATCAGACGGACAGGGGACAATCAGCCCCAGCATTTT.